These T cell receptor beta chains were read from a single sample in a study of blood T cells in healthy people across ages. TCRdb passed the 5' RACE reads through MiXCR, listing each CDR3 protein once. Of about 1.5 million distinct CDR3 sequences in the sample, roughly 43% are singletons; the top ten hold 4%. The sequenced sample consisted of blood. These receptors were obtained from a woman between 18 and 30 years old in good health. CDR3s include the opening cysteine and the closing phenylalanine or tryptophan. A D gene is named only where the DNA matches it firmly. Clone size is stated in some rows and not others, as once, few, many or a class when expanded.

CDR3 protein: CSARDPGNTIYF; CDR3 DNA: TGCAGTGCTAGAGATCCCGGAAACACCATATATTTT; clone size: -; D gene: -; V gene: TRBV20-1; J gene: TRBJ1-3
CDR3 protein: CASMSSTDKQYF; CDR3 DNA: TGTGCCAGCATGAGTAGCACAGATAAGCAGTATTTT; clone size: -; D gene: -; V gene: TRBV12-3/TRBV12-4; J gene: TRBJ2-3
CDR3 protein: CSARTGLGQETQYF; CDR3 DNA: TGCAGTGCGAGGACTGGTTTGGGGCAAGAGACCCAGTACTTC; clone size: -; D gene: -; V gene: TRBV20-1; J gene: TRBJ2-5
CDR3 protein: CSVEDPGTDLNIQYF; CDR3 DNA: TGCAGCGTTGAAGACCCAGGGACCGACTTAAACATTCAGTACTTC; clone size: -; D gene: -; V gene: TRBV29-1; J gene: TRBJ2-4
CDR3 protein: CSTIVPQETQYF; CDR3 DNA: TGCAGCACCATAGTCCCACAAGAGACCCAGTACTTC; clone size: -; D gene: -; V gene: TRBV29-1; J gene: TRBJ2-5
CDR3 protein: CASSIKSHQPQHF; CDR3 DNA: TGTGCCAGCAGTATAAAGAGCCATCAGCCCCAGCATTTT; clone size: -; D gene: -; V gene: TRBV6-5; J gene: TRBJ1-5
CDR3 protein: CASGQEVPEAFF; CDR3 DNA: TGTGCCAGCGGACAGGAAGTGCCTGAAGCTTTCTTT; clone size: few; D gene: TRBD1; V gene: TRBV7-9; J gene: TRBJ1-1
CDR3 protein: CASSPAGGMDSPLHF; CDR3 DNA: TGCGCCAGCAGCCCCGCTGGGGGAATGGATTCACCCCTCCACTTT; clone size: -; D gene: -; V gene: TRBV4-1; J gene: TRBJ1-6
CDR3 protein: CASSQLAGLKTQYF; CDR3 DNA: TGTGCCAGCAGCCAATTAGCGGGGCTCAAGACCCAGTACTTC; clone size: few; D gene: TRBD2; V gene: TRBV3-1; J gene: TRBJ2-5
CDR3 protein: CASSHPTRGKDYGYTF; CDR3 DNA: TGCGCCAGCAGCCACCCGACTAGAGGGAAGGACTATGGCTACACCTTC; clone size: few; D gene: -; V gene: TRBV4-1; J gene: TRBJ1-2
CDR3 protein: CASRPGPLAGTEQFF; CDR3 DNA: TGTGCCAGCAGACCAGGCCCTTTAGCGGGAACTGAGCAGTTCTTC; clone size: -; D gene: TRBD2; V gene: TRBV6-4; J gene: TRBJ2-1
CDR3 protein: CASSPILKNEQFF; CDR3 DNA: TGTGCCAGCAGCCCCATTCTTAAGAATGAGCAGTTCTTC; clone size: -; D gene: -; V gene: TRBV7-2; J gene: TRBJ2-1
CDR3 protein: CASSYGGGLRDNEQFF; CDR3 DNA: TGCGCCAGCAGCTATGGCGGGGGGTTGAGGGACAATGAGCAGTTCTTC; clone size: -; D gene: TRBD2; V gene: TRBV5-1; J gene: TRBJ2-1
CDR3 protein: CSARDRGGSYNEQFF; CDR3 DNA: TGCAGTGCGAGGGACAGGGGAGGCTCCTACAATGAGCAGTTCTTC; clone size: -; D gene: TRBD1; V gene: TRBV20-1; J gene: TRBJ2-1
CDR3 protein: CAISPDRGSYNEQFF; CDR3 DNA: TGTGCCATCAGCCCCGACAGGGGATCTTACAATGAGCAGTTCTTC; clone size: many; D gene: TRBD1; V gene: TRBV10-3; J gene: TRBJ2-1
CDR3 protein: CASSQWEMSNEQFF; CDR3 DNA: TGTGCCAGCAGCCAATGGGAAATGAGCAATGAGCAGTTCTTC; clone size: -; D gene: -; V gene: TRBV14; J gene: TRBJ2-1
CDR3 protein: CASSHQGITGELFF; CDR3 DNA: TGTGCCAGCAGCCATCAGGGTATCACCGGGGAGCTGTTTTTT; clone size: -; D gene: -; V gene: TRBV3-1; J gene: TRBJ2-2
CDR3 protein: CASSLALWASGGLTYEQYF; CDR3 DNA: TGTGCCAGCAGCTTAGCCCTTTGGGCTAGCGGGGGGTTGACCTACGAGCAGTACTTC; clone size: -; D gene: TRBD2; V gene: TRBV7-2; J gene: TRBJ2-7
CDR3 protein: CASTWTQETQYF; CDR3 DNA: TGTGCCAGCACATGGACCCAAGAGACCCAGTACTTC; clone size: -; D gene: -; V gene: TRBV7-9; J gene: TRBJ2-5
CDR3 protein: CSARTGGTYTF; CDR3 DNA: TGCAGTGCTAGGACAGGGGGAACTTACACCTTC; clone size: -; D gene: TRBD1; V gene: TRBV20-1; J gene: TRBJ1-2
CDR3 protein: CASTNSGNTIYF; CDR3 DNA: TGTGCCAGCACCAACTCTGGAAACACCATATATTTT; clone size: -; D gene: -; V gene: TRBV9; J gene: TRBJ1-3
CDR3 protein: CASGGADNEQFF; CDR3 DNA: TGTGCCAGCGGGGGGGCCGACAATGAGCAGTTCTTC; clone size: -; D gene: -; V gene: TRBV2; J gene: TRBJ2-1
CDR3 protein: CASSQDRDAYNEQFF; CDR3 DNA: TGTGCCAGCAGCCAAGACCGGGACGCCTACAATGAGCAGTTCTTC; clone size: few; D gene: -; V gene: TRBV4-2; J gene: TRBJ2-1
CDR3 protein: CASSQGTSGGVNEQFF; CDR3 DNA: TGTGCCAGCAGCCAGGGGACTAGCGGGGGGGTCAATGAGCAGTTCTTC; clone size: few; D gene: TRBD2; V gene: TRBV4-2; J gene: TRBJ2-1
CDR3 protein: CASSPQTGPFDGYTF; CDR3 DNA: TGTGCCAGCAGCCCCCAGACAGGGCCCTTCGATGGCTACACCTTC; clone size: few; D gene: TRBD1; V gene: TRBV12-3/TRBV12-4; J gene: TRBJ1-2
CDR3 protein: CSASPGQPSSYNEQFF; CDR3 DNA: TGCAGTGCCTCGCCAGGTCAGCCAAGCTCCTACAATGAGCAGTTCTTC; clone size: few; D gene: -; V gene: TRBV20-1; J gene: TRBJ2-1
CDR3 protein: CSARLSGEALETQYF; CDR3 DNA: TGCAGTGCTAGACTTAGCGGGGAGGCCTTGGAGACCCAGTACTTC; clone size: many; D gene: TRBD2; V gene: TRBV20-1; J gene: TRBJ2-5
CDR3 protein: CASSGRDRGLSYNSPLHF; CDR3 DNA: TGTGCCAGCAGTGGCCGGGACAGGGGGCTTTCCTATAATTCACCCCTCCACTTT; clone size: -; D gene: TRBD1; V gene: TRBV12-3/TRBV12-4; J gene: TRBJ1-6
CDR3 protein: CASSCPRDSYTDTQYF; CDR3 DNA: TGCGCCAGCAGTTGTCCTAGGGACTCCTACACAGATACGCAGTATTTT; clone size: -; D gene: -; V gene: TRBV5-1; J gene: TRBJ2-3
CDR3 protein: CASSLANLAGGDEQFF; CDR3 DNA: TGTGCCAGCAGCTTAGCGAACCTAGCGGGAGGGGATGAGCAGTTCTTC; clone size: -; D gene: TRBD2; V gene: TRBV7-2; J gene: TRBJ2-1
CDR3 protein: CSAAPDNEQYF; CDR3 DNA: TGCAGCGCAGCCCCCGACAATGAGCAGTACTTC; clone size: few; D gene: -; V gene: TRBV29-1; J gene: TRBJ2-7
CDR3 protein: CASSLNGYSGAHNEQYF; CDR3 DNA: TGTGCCAGCAGCTTAAATGGGTATTCGGGCGCACACAATGAGCAGTACTTC; clone size: few; D gene: -; V gene: TRBV11-2; J gene: TRBJ2-5
CDR3 protein: CASSPSLYTEAFF; CDR3 DNA: TGTGCCAGCAGCCCCTCGTTGTACACTGAAGCTTTCTTT; clone size: -; D gene: -; V gene: TRBV11-2; J gene: TRBJ1-1
CDR3 protein: CASSSLTGGMSNFPTIPYNIQYF; CDR3 DNA: TGCGCCAGCAGCTCCTTAACAGGGGGCATGTCAAATTTCCCGACAATCCCTTATAACATTCAGTACTTC; clone size: -; D gene: TRBD1; V gene: TRBV5-1; J gene: TRBJ2-4
CDR3 protein: CASSLVVLAGANEQFF; CDR3 DNA: TGTGCCAGCAGCTTGGTGGTACTAGCGGGAGCGAATGAGCAGTTCTTC; clone size: -; D gene: TRBD2; V gene: TRBV5-6; J gene: TRBJ2-1
CDR3 protein: CASSLNSGGDSPLHF; CDR3 DNA: TGTGCCAGCAGCTTAAATTCAGGGGGCGATTCACCCCTCCACTTT; clone size: -; D gene: TRBD1; V gene: TRBV11-3; J gene: TRBJ1-6
CDR3 protein: CSVDSGGNEQYF; CDR3 DNA: TGCAGCGTTGATAGCGGGGGGAATGAGCAGTACTTC; clone size: few; D gene: TRBD2; V gene: TRBV29-1; J gene: TRBJ2-5
CDR3 protein: CASTLRGYGEQYF; CDR3 DNA: TGTGCCAGCACCCTTCGCGGGTATGGAGAGCAGTACTTC; clone size: -; D gene: -; V gene: TRBV28; J gene: TRBJ2-4
CDR3 protein: CSAAAPSGHYEQYF; CDR3 DNA: TGCAGTGCTGCCGCCCCTAGCGGACACTACGAGCAGTACTTC; clone size: -; D gene: TRBD2; V gene: TRBV20-1; J gene: TRBJ2-7
CDR3 protein: CASSITSGGARDEQFF; CDR3 DNA: TGTGCCAGCAGCATCACTAGCGGGGGGGCCAGGGATGAGCAGTTCTTC; clone size: -; D gene: TRBD2; V gene: TRBV7-9; J gene: TRBJ2-1
CDR3 protein: CASSFDPESTDTQYF; CDR3 DNA: TGTGCCAGCAGCTTTGATCCCGAGAGCACAGATACGCAGTATTTT; clone size: -; D gene: -; V gene: TRBV7-2; J gene: TRBJ2-3
CDR3 protein: CSAETTLDTQYF; CDR3 DNA: TGCAGTGCAGAAACGACGCTCGATACGCAGTATTTT; clone size: -; D gene: -; V gene: TRBV20-1; J gene: TRBJ2-3
CDR3 protein: CASSLWGLAKTFQETQYF; CDR3 DNA: TGTGCCAGCAGCCTGTGGGGACTAGCCAAAACCTTCCAAGAGACCCAGTACTTC; clone size: few; D gene: TRBD2; V gene: TRBV7-2; J gene: TRBJ2-5
CDR3 protein: CASSSRTGGYEQYF; CDR3 DNA: TGTGCCAGCTCATCAAGGACAGGGGGCTACGAGCAGTACTTC; clone size: few; D gene: TRBD1; V gene: TRBV18; J gene: TRBJ2-7
CDR3 protein: CASSLTGMGEAFF; CDR3 DNA: TGTGCCAGCAGTTTAACGGGTATGGGTGAAGCTTTCTTT; clone size: many; D gene: -; V gene: TRBV28; J gene: TRBJ1-1
CDR3 protein: CASSLGGGTGLKGYGYTF; CDR3 DNA: TGTGCCAGCAGCTTAGGCGGGGGGACAGGACTTAAGGGCTATGGCTACACCTTC; clone size: few; D gene: TRBD1; V gene: TRBV11-2; J gene: TRBJ1-2
CDR3 protein: CASSQDSAGHNEQFF; CDR3 DNA: TGCGCCAGCAGCCAAGACAGTGCCGGGCACAATGAGCAGTTCTTC; clone size: -; D gene: -; V gene: TRBV4-3; J gene: TRBJ2-1
CDR3 protein: CASMGRGPYEQYF; CDR3 DNA: TGTGCCAGCATGGGTAGGGGTCCCTACGAGCAGTACTTC; clone size: -; D gene: -; V gene: TRBV27; J gene: TRBJ2-7
CDR3 protein: CASSPYSGGALTATQYF; CDR3 DNA: TGTGCCAGCAGCCCCTATAGCGGGGGAGCCTTAACTGCTACGCAGTATTTT; clone size: few; D gene: TRBD2; V gene: TRBV14; J gene: TRBJ2-3
CDR3 protein: CASSLEMGEQFF; CDR3 DNA: TGTGCCAGCAGCTTAGAGATGGGTGAGCAGTTCTTC; clone size: -; D gene: -; V gene: TRBV7-3; J gene: TRBJ2-1
CDR3 protein: CASSPRPGLGNEQYF; CDR3 DNA: TGTGCCAGCAGTCCTAGACCGGGACTAGGCAATGAGCAGTACTTC; clone size: -; D gene: TRBD2; V gene: TRBV12-3/TRBV12-4; J gene: TRBJ2-7
CDR3 protein: CASSFRTDYNEQYF; CDR3 DNA: TGTGCCAGCAGCTTTCGGACGGATTACAATGAGCAGTACTTC; clone size: -; D gene: -; V gene: TRBV9; J gene: TRBJ2-5